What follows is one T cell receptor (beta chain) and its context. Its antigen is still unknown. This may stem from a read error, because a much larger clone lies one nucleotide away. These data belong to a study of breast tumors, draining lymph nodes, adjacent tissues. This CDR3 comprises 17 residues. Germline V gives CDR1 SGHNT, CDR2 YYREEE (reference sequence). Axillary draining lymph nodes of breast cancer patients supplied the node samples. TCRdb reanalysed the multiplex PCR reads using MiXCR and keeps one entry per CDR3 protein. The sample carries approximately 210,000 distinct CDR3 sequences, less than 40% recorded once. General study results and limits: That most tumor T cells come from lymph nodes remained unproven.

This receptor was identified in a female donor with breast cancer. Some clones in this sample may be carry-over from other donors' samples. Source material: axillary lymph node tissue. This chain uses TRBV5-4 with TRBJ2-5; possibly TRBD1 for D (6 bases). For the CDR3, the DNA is TGTGCCAGCAGCTCCGGAAGGGGGAGCCTCTACCAAGAGACCCAGTGCTTC. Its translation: CASSSGRGSLYQETQCF.